Listed here is a single T cell receptor beta chain. Its antigen remains unidentified. This PCR relied on a set of 60 Vbeta primers and 13 Jbeta primers. Data came from immunoSEQ multiplex PCR; TCRdb stores just in-frame clones and leaves some out. Seen here are about 160,000 clones, 70% to 80% observed once, and the top ten hold 8% to 10%. This record comes from a study of cytomegalovirus exposure and HLA in healthy donors. Findings of the study overall: Later analysis demonstrated an association between a missense DCLRE1C variant and TCR beta V- and J-gene trimming. The study listed 164 cytomegalovirus-associated TCR beta chains.

Germline-derived CDR1 and CDR2 are LNHDA and SQIVND (reference sequence). V lost 1 base and J lost 1, with 11 bases in between. The CDR3 extends over 16 amino acids. This receptor was obtained from a man aged 18 to 30 in good health and CMV-seropositive. This rearrangement joins TRBV19 to TRBJ1-5, with D possibly TRBD1 on 6 matching bases. The sequencing sample was made of PBMCs. CDR3 in DNA: TGTGCCAGTAGTATAGCAGGGGCGCGGAGCAATCAGCCCCAGCATTTT. This codes for CASSIAGARSNQPQHF.